The rows below give T cell receptor beta chains drawn from one sample of a study of blood T cell repertoires in COVID-19. This table comes from immunoSEQ multiplex PCR, and its TCRdb copy is limited to in-frame clones, with some not included. The data contain hundreds of thousands of clones, 80% to 90% of them seen just once; the ten biggest clones take up approximately 10%. The source material was peripheral blood. These receptors were collected from a woman between 70 and 85 years old with COVID-19, enrolled during active disease. CDR3s include the opening cysteine and the closing phenylalanine or tryptophan. Fields, in order: J gene, clone size, D gene, V gene, CDR3 DNA, CDR3 protein. A D gene is named only where the DNA matches it firmly. Only some rows state a clone size, as once, few, many or a class for expanded clones.

J: TRBJ1-6
size: .
D: .
V: TRBV2
DNA: TGTGCCAGCAGTGGGCAGGGTTCACCCCTCCACTTT
CDR3: CASSGQGSPLHF

J: TRBJ2-5
size: many
D: TRBD2
V: TRBV5-1
DNA: TGCGCCAGCAGCTTGTCAACCGCGGGAGGCGCGGAGACCCAGTACTTC
CDR3: CASSLSTAGGAETQYF

J: TRBJ2-7
size: .
D: .
V: TRBV5-1
DNA: TGCGCCAGCAGCTGGGCTAGCGCTAACTACGAGCAGTACTTC
CDR3: CASSWASANYEQYF

J: TRBJ2-1
size: .
D: .
V: TRBV3-1/TRBV3-2
DNA: TGTGCCAGCAGCCAACCGGGGAGTGAGCAGTTCTTC
CDR3: CASSQPGSEQFF

J: TRBJ2-2
size: once
D: .
V: TRBV28
DNA: TGTGCCAGCAGTTTCCGGGTTTGGGGAGTCGGTAGTCTCGACACCGGGGAGCTGTTTTTT
CDR3: CASSFRVWGVGSLDTGELFF

J: TRBJ1-3
size: .
D: .
V: TRBV6-5
DNA: TGTGCCAGCAAAATGACAGCGATATCTGGAAACACCATATATTTT
CDR3: CASKMTAISGNTIYF

J: TRBJ1-1
size: .
D: .
V: TRBV13
DNA: TGTGCCAGCAGCTTAGTTCCCCGGAACACTGAAGCTTTCTTT
CDR3: CASSLVPRNTEAFF

J: TRBJ2-1
size: .
D: TRBD2
V: TRBV28
DNA: TGTGCCAGCAGTTTCGGGCTAGCGGGAGACCCCCTCTACAATGAGCAGTTCTTC
CDR3: CASSFGLAGDPLYNEQFF

J: TRBJ2-7
size: .
D: TRBD2
V: TRBV25-1
DNA: TGTGCCAGCTCCCGTCGCGTAGCGGGAGGTCGGGAGCAGTACTTC
CDR3: CASSRRVAGGREQYF

J: TRBJ2-3
size: .
D: .
V: TRBV27
DNA: TGTGCCAGCACTCCCTTTGGCACAGATACGCAGTATTTT
CDR3: CASTPFGTDTQYF

J: TRBJ1-3
size: few
D: .
V: TRBV7-9
DNA: TGTGCCAGCAGCAGCGGGAGCTCTGGAAACACCATATATTTT
CDR3: CASSSGSSGNTIYF

J: TRBJ2-7
size: .
D: .
V: TRBV6-5
DNA: TGTGCCAGCGGAGACAGGCTACGAATATACGAGCAGTACTTC
CDR3: CASGDRLRIYEQYF

J: TRBJ1-1
size: .
D: .
V: TRBV5-6
DNA: TGTGCCAGCAGCCCTCGGGGGTGGGGCACTGAAGCTTTCTTT
CDR3: CASSPRGWGTEAFF

J: TRBJ1-5
size: .
D: .
V: TRBV7-9
DNA: TGTGCCAGCAGCTTGAATACGGCAGGGATGCAGCCCCAGCATTTT
CDR3: CASSLNTAGMQPQHF

J: TRBJ2-7
size: once
D: TRBD2
V: TRBV10-3
DNA: TGTGCCATCAGTTCCGGGACTAGCGGGATTGAGCAGTACTTC
CDR3: CAISSGTSGIEQYF

J: TRBJ1-1
size: .
D: .
V: TRBV18
DNA: TGTGCCAGCTCACCGGGAGAAGGTTGGGGCACTGAAGCTTTCTTT
CDR3: CASSPGEGWGTEAFF

J: TRBJ2-1
size: .
D: TRBD2
V: TRBV5-1
DNA: TGCGCCAGCAGCTTGGGCGGGAGGGTACCCAATGAGCAGTTCTTC
CDR3: CASSLGGRVPNEQFF

J: TRBJ1-6
size: .
D: .
V: TRBV2
DNA: TGTGCCAGCAGTGTTCGGGGATCGTCCTATAATTCACCCCTCCACTTT
CDR3: CASSVRGSSYNSPLHF

J: TRBJ2-7
size: once
D: TRBD1
V: TRBV29-1
DNA: TGCAGCGCAGGGGACAGGTGGTACGAGCAGTACTTC
CDR3: CSAGDRWYEQYF

J: TRBJ1-1
size: .
D: .
V: TRBV27
DNA: TGTGCCAGCAGTTTATCGCCCGGGGTCACTGAAGCTTTCTTT
CDR3: CASSLSPGVTEAFF

J: TRBJ2-7
size: .
D: TRBD2
V: TRBV11-3
DNA: TGTGCCAGCAGCACCCTAGCGGGTGCTACCTACGAGCAGTACTTC
CDR3: CASSTLAGATYEQYF

J: TRBJ2-1
size: .
D: TRBD2
V: TRBV5-1
DNA: TGCGCCAGCAGCTTGGGCGGGAGGATTAATGAGCAGTTCTTC
CDR3: CASSLGGRINEQFF

J: TRBJ2-7
size: .
D: TRBD1
V: TRBV6-5
DNA: TGTGCCACCCGAACCGGGACAGTGTCCTACGAGCAGTACTTC
CDR3: CATRTGTVSYEQYF

J: TRBJ1-1
size: many
D: TRBD1
V: TRBV7-9
DNA: TGTGCCAGCAGCTTTGGACAGGGGCACGCTTTCTTT
CDR3: CASSFGQGHAFF

J: TRBJ2-5
size: .
D: TRBD2
V: TRBV11-3
DNA: TGTGCCAGCAGCTCTGGACTAGCGGTTCAAGAGACCCAGTACTTC
CDR3: CASSSGLAVQETQYF

J: TRBJ1-1
size: .
D: TRBD1
V: TRBV3-1/TRBV3-2
DNA: TGTGCCAGCAGCCAGGAAACAGGGGGAGGCACTGAAGCTTTCTTT
CDR3: CASSQETGGGTEAFF

J: TRBJ1-5
size: .
D: .
V: TRBV19
DNA: TGTGCCAGTAGTATAGCGGGCAGACTAGATCAGCCCCAGCATTTT
CDR3: CASSIAGRLDQPQHF

J: TRBJ1-2
size: .
D: TRBD1
V: TRBV28
DNA: TGTGCCAGCAGTTTATTTGAAGGGACAGGGGGCTTGGGCTACACCTTC
CDR3: CASSLFEGTGGLGYTF

J: TRBJ2-2
size: once
D: TRBD1
V: TRBV28
DNA: TGTGCCAGCAGACGGGGACAGGCTGACACCGGGGAGCTGTTTTTT
CDR3: CASRRGQADTGELFF

J: TRBJ2-7
size: .
D: TRBD1
V: TRBV2
DNA: TGTGCCAGCAGTGCCACGGGACAGGGTTCCCACGAGCAGTACTTC
CDR3: CASSATGQGSHEQYF

J: TRBJ2-2
size: .
D: .
V: TRBV3-1/TRBV3-2
DNA: TGTGCCAGCAGATTCAGATCCAGAAACACCGGGGAGCTGTTTTTT
CDR3: CASRFRSRNTGELFF

J: TRBJ2-2
size: .
D: TRBD1
V: TRBV19
DNA: TGTGCCAGTAGACGACAGGGGGGGACCGGGGAGCTGTTTTTT
CDR3: CASRRQGGTGELFF

J: TRBJ1-5
size: .
D: .
V: TRBV18
DNA: TGTGCCAGCTCACCAGTAGAGAGTCAGCCCCAGCATTTT
CDR3: CASSPVESQPQHF

J: TRBJ1-2
size: .
D: TRBD1
V: TRBV7-9
DNA: TGTGCCAGCAGCTTAATGGGGACAGGGGAGAACTATGGCTACACCTTC
CDR3: CASSLMGTGENYGYTF

J: TRBJ2-7
size: .
D: .
V: TRBV28
DNA: TGTGCCAGCAGTTTAACTAGCCCCCTGGGTCACGAGCAGTACTTC
CDR3: CASSLTSPLGHEQYF

J: TRBJ2-7
size: .
D: TRBD1
V: TRBV25-1
DNA: TGTGCCAGCAGAAGGGGGACAGGATCCTACGAGCAGTACTTC
CDR3: CASRRGTGSYEQYF

J: TRBJ2-2
size: .
D: TRBD2
V: TRBV3-1/TRBV3-2
DNA: TGTGCCAGCAGCCAAGAATTGCTAGCGGGAGCAGCCGGGGAGCTGTTTTTT
CDR3: CASSQELLAGAAGELFF

J: TRBJ2-1
size: .
D: .
V: TRBV2
DNA: TGTGCCAGCAGTCTAGCGCCTAGCTCCTACAATGAGCAGTTCTTC
CDR3: CASSLAPSSYNEQFF

J: TRBJ1-3
size: .
D: .
V: TRBV5-6
DNA: TGTGCCAGCAGCTCATTCAAATACGGGACTCCCAGGGGAAACACCATATATTTT
CDR3: CASSSFKYGTPRGNTIYF

J: TRBJ1-1
size: once
D: .
V: TRBV6-6
DNA: TGTGCCAGCAGTTACGCGGAGAACACTGAAGCTTTCTTT
CDR3: CASSYAENTEAFF

J: TRBJ1-2
size: .
D: TRBD1
V: TRBV6-5
DNA: TGTGCCAGCAGACCCGGGACAGACTATGGCTACACCTTC
CDR3: CASRPGTDYGYTF

J: TRBJ1-3
size: .
D: .
V: TRBV11-2
DNA: TGTGCCAGCAGCTCACAGGGCCTAATCTCTGGAAACACCATATATTTT
CDR3: CASSSQGLISGNTIYF

J: TRBJ2-1
size: .
D: TRBD2
V: TRBV27
DNA: TGTGCCAGCAGTTTACGTCTTCTAGCGGGGTACAATGAGCAGTTCTTC
CDR3: CASSLRLLAGYNEQFF

J: TRBJ1-2
size: .
D: .
V: TRBV24-1
DNA: TGTGCCACCAGTGATTCAGGACAGAGCTCCTATGGCTACACCTTC
CDR3: CATSDSGQSSYGYTF

J: TRBJ1-6
size: .
D: .
V: TRBV30
DNA: TGTGCCTGGAGTGTACGTGGCTCCAATTCACCCCTCCACTTT
CDR3: CAWSVRGSNSPLHF

J: TRBJ2-5
size: .
D: TRBD1
V: TRBV28
DNA: TGTGCCAGCTCTCACGGGACAGGGTACCAAGAGACCCAGTACTTC
CDR3: CASSHGTGYQETQYF

J: TRBJ2-5
size: few
D: TRBD1
V: TRBV4-1
DNA: TGCGCCAGCAGCCAATTTACAGGGGTCCAAGAGACCCAGTACTTC
CDR3: CASSQFTGVQETQYF

J: TRBJ1-1
size: .
D: .
V: TRBV11-3
DNA: TGTGCCAGCAGCTTAGAACGGGCTGAAGCTTTCTTT
CDR3: CASSLERAEAFF

J: TRBJ2-3
size: .
D: TRBD2
V: TRBV19
DNA: TGTGCCAGTATGGCGGGAGAAAGCACAGATACGCAGTATTTT
CDR3: CASMAGESTDTQYF

J: TRBJ1-2
size: .
D: TRBD1
V: TRBV5-6
DNA: TGTGCCAGCAGCCCGGGACAGGGGGATCTTAACTATGGCTACACCTTC
CDR3: CASSPGQGDLNYGYTF

J: TRBJ1-6
size: .
D: .
V: TRBV2
DNA: TGTGCCAGCACCGGGGGGCCGGGGGCACCCCTCCACTTT
CDR3: CASTGGPGAPLHF

J: TRBJ1-4
size: .
D: TRBD1
V: TRBV5-5
DNA: TGTGCCAGCAGCCGGGACAGAACTAATGAAAAACTGTTTTTT
CDR3: CASSRDRTNEKLFF

J: TRBJ2-6
size: .
D: .
V: TRBV28
DNA: TGTGCCACCACTAACAGGGCTGGGGCCAACGTCCTGACTTTC
CDR3: CATTNRAGANVLTF

J: TRBJ2-6
size: .
D: TRBD1
V: TRBV27
DNA: TGTGCCAGCAGTCATTGGGACAGCGGAACAGGGGCCAACGTCCTGACTTTC
CDR3: CASSHWDSGTGANVLTF

J: TRBJ2-1
size: .
D: TRBD2
V: TRBV11-3
DNA: TGTGCCAGCAGCTCCAGCGGGAGGGCCTCCAATGAGCAGTTCTTC
CDR3: CASSSSGRASNEQFF

J: TRBJ2-7
size: .
D: .
V: TRBV6-5
DNA: TGTGCCAGCAGTTATCTGGGACCCAGGGGATCCTACGAGCAGTACTTC
CDR3: CASSYLGPRGSYEQYF

J: TRBJ2-5
size: .
D: .
V: TRBV7-9
DNA: TGTGCCAGCAGCTTAGGTAGAGAGACCCAGTACTTC
CDR3: CASSLGRETQYF

J: TRBJ2-5
size: .
D: .
V: TRBV24-1
DNA: TGTGCCACCAGTGATGGGAGGGGGGGAGAGACCCAGTACTTC
CDR3: CATSDGRGGETQYF

J: TRBJ2-7
size: .
D: TRBD2
V: TRBV11-3
DNA: TGTGCCAGCAGCCGCTTGCGGGAGGGCTACGAGCAGTACTTC
CDR3: CASSRLREGYEQYF

J: TRBJ2-3
size: .
D: .
V: TRBV7-3
DNA: TGTGCCAGCAGCTTAACTAGATCAGATACGCAGTATTTT
CDR3: CASSLTRSDTQYF